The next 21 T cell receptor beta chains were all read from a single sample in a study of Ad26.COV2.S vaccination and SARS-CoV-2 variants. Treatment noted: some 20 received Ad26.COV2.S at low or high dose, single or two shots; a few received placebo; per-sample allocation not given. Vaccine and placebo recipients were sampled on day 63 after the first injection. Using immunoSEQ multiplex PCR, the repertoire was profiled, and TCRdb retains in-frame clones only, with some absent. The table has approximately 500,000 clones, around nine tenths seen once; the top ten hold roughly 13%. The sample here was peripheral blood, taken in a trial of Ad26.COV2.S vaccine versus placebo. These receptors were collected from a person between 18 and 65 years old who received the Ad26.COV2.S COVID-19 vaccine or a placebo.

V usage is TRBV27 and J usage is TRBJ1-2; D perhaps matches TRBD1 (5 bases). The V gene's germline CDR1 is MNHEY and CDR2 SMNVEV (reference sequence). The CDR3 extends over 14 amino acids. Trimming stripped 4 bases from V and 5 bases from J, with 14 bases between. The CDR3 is CASSSKRGRYGYTF. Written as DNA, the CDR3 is TGTGCCAGCAGTTCCAAGAGGGGCCGTTATGGCTACACCTTC.

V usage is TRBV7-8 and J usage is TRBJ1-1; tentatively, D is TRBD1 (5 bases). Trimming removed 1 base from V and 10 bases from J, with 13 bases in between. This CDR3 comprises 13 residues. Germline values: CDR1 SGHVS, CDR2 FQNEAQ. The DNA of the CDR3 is TGTGCCAGCAGCTTAGGGGGCGTCGGTTCAGCTTTCTTT. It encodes CASSLGGVGSAFF.

The DNA of the CDR3 is TGTGCCAGCAAACTGACATCTATGACTGAAGCTTTCTTT. It specifies CASKLTSMTEAFF. V is TRBV19 and J is TRBJ1-1; D not resolved. Between the trimmed V and J ends, which lost 9 bases and 5 bases, there was a span of 16 bases. Germline CDR1 reads LNHDA; CDR2 reads SQIVND (reference sequence). The CDR3 totals 13 residues.

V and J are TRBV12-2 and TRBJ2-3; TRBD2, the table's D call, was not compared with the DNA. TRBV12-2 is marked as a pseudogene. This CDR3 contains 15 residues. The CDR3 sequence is CASRFGLASTDTQYF. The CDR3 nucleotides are TGTGCAAGTCGCTTTGGACTAGCGAGCACAGATACGCAGTATTTT.

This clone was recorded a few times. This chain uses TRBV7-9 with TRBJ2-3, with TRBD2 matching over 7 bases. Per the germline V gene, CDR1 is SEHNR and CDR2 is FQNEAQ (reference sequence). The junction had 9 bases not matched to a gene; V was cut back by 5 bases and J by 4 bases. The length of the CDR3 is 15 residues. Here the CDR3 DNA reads TGTGCCAGCAGCCGGGTAGCGGGTGTGGCAGATACGCAGTATTTT. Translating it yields CASSRVAGVADTQYF.

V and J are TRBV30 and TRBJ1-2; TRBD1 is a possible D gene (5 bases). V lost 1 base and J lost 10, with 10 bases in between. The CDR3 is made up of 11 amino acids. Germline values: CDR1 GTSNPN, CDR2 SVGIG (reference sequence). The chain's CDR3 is CAWSAQGDYTF. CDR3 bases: TGTGCCTGGAGTGCCCAGGGAGACTACACCTTC.

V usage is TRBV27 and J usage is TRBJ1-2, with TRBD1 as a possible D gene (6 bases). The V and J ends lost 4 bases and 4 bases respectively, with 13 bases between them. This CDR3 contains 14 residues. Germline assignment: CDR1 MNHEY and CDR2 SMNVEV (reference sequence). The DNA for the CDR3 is TGTGCCAGCAGTTCGGCCGGGACAAGCTATGGCTACACCTTC. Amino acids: CASSSAGTSYGYTF.

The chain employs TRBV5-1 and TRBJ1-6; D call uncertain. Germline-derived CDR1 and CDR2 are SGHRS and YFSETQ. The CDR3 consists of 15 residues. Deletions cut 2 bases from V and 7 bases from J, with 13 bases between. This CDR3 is CASSFGFASNSPLHF. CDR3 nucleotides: TGCGCCAGCAGCTTTGGTTTCGCCTCCAATTCACCCCTCCACTTT.

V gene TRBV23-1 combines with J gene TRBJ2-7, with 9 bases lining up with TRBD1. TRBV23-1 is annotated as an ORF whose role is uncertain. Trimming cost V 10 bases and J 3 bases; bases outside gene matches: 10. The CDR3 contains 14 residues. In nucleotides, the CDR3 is TGCGCCATCGAACCACCGGGACAGGGCTACGAGCAGTACTTC. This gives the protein CAIEPPGQGYEQYF.

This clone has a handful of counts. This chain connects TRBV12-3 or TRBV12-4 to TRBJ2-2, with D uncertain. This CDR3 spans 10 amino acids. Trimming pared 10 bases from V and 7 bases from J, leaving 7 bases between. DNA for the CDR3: TGTGCCACGGGCGGCGGGGAGCTGTTTTTT. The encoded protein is CATGGGELFF.

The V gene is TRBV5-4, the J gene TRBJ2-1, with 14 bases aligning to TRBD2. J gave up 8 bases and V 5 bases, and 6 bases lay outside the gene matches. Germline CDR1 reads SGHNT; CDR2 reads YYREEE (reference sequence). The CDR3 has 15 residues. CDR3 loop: CASRAGTSGSYEQFF. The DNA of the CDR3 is TGTGCCAGCAGGGCCGGGACTAGCGGGAGTTATGAGCAGTTCTTC.

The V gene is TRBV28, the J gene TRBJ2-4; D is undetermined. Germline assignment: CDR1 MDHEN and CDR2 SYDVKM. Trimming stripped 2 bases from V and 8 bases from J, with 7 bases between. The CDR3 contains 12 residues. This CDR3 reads CASSLGQHIQYF. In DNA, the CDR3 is TGTGCCAGCAGTTTAGGCCAACACATTCAGTACTTC.

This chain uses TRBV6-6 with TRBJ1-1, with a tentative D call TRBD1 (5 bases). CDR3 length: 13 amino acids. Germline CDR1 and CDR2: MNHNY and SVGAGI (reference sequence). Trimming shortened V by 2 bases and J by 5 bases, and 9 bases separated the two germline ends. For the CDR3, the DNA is TGTGCCAGCAGTTACAATGGGGGTACTGAAGCTTTCTTT. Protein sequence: CASSYNGGTEAFF.

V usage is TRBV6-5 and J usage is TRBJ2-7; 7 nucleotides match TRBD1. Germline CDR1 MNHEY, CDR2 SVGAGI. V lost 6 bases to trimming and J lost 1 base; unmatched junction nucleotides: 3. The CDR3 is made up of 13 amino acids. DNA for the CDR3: TGTGCCAGCAGGAACAGGGGATCCTACGAGCAGTACTTC. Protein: CASRNRGSYEQYF.

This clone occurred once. In DNA form, the CDR3 reads TGTGCCAGCAGTTTCGTAGGGATCCCTGAAGCTTTCTTT. It yields the protein CASSFVGIPEAFF. The rearrangement joins TRBV28 to TRBJ1-1; D gene ambiguous. The CDR3 consists of 13 residues. The germline V gene has CDR1 MDHEN and CDR2 SYDVKM. V was pared by 3 bases and J by 6 bases, with 11 bases between.

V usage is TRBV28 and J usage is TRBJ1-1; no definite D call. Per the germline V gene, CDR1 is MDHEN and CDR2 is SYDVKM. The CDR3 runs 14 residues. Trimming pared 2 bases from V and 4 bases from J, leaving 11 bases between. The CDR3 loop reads CASSLPRVGTEAFF. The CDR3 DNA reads TGTGCCAGCAGTTTACCTAGGGTGGGCACTGAAGCTTTCTTT.

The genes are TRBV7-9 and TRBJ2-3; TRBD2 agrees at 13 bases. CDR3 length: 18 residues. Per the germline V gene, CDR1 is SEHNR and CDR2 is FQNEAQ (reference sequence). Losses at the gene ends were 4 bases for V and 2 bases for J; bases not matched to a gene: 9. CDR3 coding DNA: TGTGCCAGCAGCTCCTCCCCGGGACTAGCGGGAACCACAGATACGCAGTATTTT. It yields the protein CASSSSPGLAGTTDTQYF.

This CDR3 reads CASSPLVEGKAFF. The CDR3 DNA follows: TGTGCCAGCTCACCATTAGTCGAGGGTAAAGCTTTCTTT. This chain joins TRBV18 and TRBJ1-1, with D unclear. V lost 2 bases, J lost 9 bases, and 13 bases lay in between. Germline V gene lookup returns CDR1 KGHSH and CDR2 LQKENI. The CDR3 loop spans 13 amino acids. Complete variable domain (other parts from reference TRBV18 and TRBJ1-1): NAGVMQNPRHLVRRRGQEARLRCSPMKGHSHVYWYRQLPEEGLKFMVYLQKENIIDESGMPKERFSAEFPKEGPSILRIQQVVRGDSAAYFCASSPLVEGKAFFGQGTRLTVV.

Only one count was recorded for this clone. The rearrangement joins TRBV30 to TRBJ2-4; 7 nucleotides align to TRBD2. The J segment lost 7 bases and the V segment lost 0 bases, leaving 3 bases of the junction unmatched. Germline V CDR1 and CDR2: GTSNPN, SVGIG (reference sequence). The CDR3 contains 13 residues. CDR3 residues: CAWSVGLGNIQYF. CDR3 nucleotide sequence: TGTGCCTGGAGTGTAGGACTAGGTAACATTCAGTACTTC. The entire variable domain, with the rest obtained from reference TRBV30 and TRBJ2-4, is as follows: SQTIHQWPATLVQPVGSPLSLECTVEGTSNPNLYWYRQAAGRGLQLLFYSVGIGQISSEVPQNLSASRPQDRQFILSSKKLLLSDSGFYLCAWSVGLGNIQYFGAGTRLSVL.

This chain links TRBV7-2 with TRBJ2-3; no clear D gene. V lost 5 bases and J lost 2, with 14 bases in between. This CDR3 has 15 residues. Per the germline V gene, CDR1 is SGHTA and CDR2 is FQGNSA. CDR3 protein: CASSLVYKNTDTQYF. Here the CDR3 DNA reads TGTGCCAGCAGCCTTGTTTATAAGAACACAGATACGCAGTATTTT.

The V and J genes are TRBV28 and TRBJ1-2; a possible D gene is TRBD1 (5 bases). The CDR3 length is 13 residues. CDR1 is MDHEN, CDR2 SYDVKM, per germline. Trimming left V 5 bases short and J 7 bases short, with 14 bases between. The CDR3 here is CASSLGREPGYTF. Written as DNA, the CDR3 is TGTGCCAGCAGTCTTGGCAGGGAACCTGGCTACACCTTC.